A single TCR beta chain is shown here with its context. The CDR3 covers 12 residues. CDR1 and CDR2 (germline): MGHRA, YSYEKL. V was clipped by 3 bases and J by 10 bases, with 13 bases between them. Clones were read by immunoSEQ multiplex PCR, and TCRdb kept only the in-frame ones, dropping some. Seen here are about 88,000 clones, roughly 90% observed once, and the top ten hold 2.9%. This sample stems from a study of blood T cell repertoires in COVID-19. Study as a whole: Sites in the United States, Italy and Spain provided acute and convalescent COVID-19 samples.

Sequences were obtained from peripheral blood. The source is an elderly woman with acute or convalescent COVID-19. This chain uses TRBV4-1 with TRBJ2-7; D might be TRBD2 (5 bases). The CDR3 DNA is TGCGCCAGCAGCCAGGCCAGCGGAAGACAGTACTTC. This sequence encodes CASSQASGRQYF.